These 8 T cell receptor beta chains were all obtained from the same sample, sequenced in a study of T cells in tumors after PD-1 blockade. Only in-frame clones appear in the TCRdb table, and some are missing; sequencing was by immunoSEQ multiplex PCR. The sample lists 60,000 to 75,000 clones, approximately 79% occurring once. The source material was PBMCs, sampled after anti-PD-1 treatment. These receptors were collected from a human donor with basal cell carcinoma.

In its sample, this clone was seen once. The V call is TRBV24-1, the J call TRBJ1-1; 11 nucleotides line up with TRBD1. The V segment lost 4 bases and the J segment 1 base; nucleotides outside the gene matches: 4. This CDR3 region has 16 residues. CDR1 is KGHDR, CDR2 SFDVKD, per germline. DNA of the CDR3: TGTGCCACCAGTGACTTCGGGACAGGGGGGAACACTGAAGCTTTCTTT. This gives the protein CATSDFGTGGNTEAFF.

The V and J genes are TRBV5-4 and TRBJ1-1; weak D call: TRBD1 (5 bases). The CDR3 runs 18 residues. Between the trimmed V and J ends, which lost 3 bases and 4 bases, there was a span of 25 bases. Germline CDR1 reads SGHNT; CDR2 reads YYREEE (reference sequence). The CDR3 DNA follows: TGTGCCAGCAGCTCCTGGGGACTTCAGGGATTGATGAGCACTGAAGCTTTCTTT. Encoded protein: CASSSWGLQGLMSTEAFF.

This clone was recorded at least ten times. This sequence joins TRBV18 and TRBJ1-1; D gene uncertain. In germline, CDR1 is KGHSH, CDR2 LQKENI. This CDR3 is built from 13 residues. Trimming shortened V by 4 bases and J by 1 base, and 7 bases separated the two germline ends. In DNA form, the CDR3 reads TGTGCCAGCTCACGGGCGGAGAACACTGAAGCTTTCTTT. This codes for CASSRAENTEAFF.

The chain couples TRBV5-1 to TRBJ2-3; TRBD1 matches at 9 bases. This CDR3 has 15 amino acids. With 6 bases clipped from V and 4 bases from J, the junction kept 9 bases outside the gene matches. The germline gives CDR1 SGHRS, CDR2 YFSETQ. As DNA, the CDR3 is TGCGCCAGCACAGCCGGGACAGGGTTTGCAGATACGCAGTATTTT. This sequence encodes CASTAGTGFADTQYF.

In this sample, this clone is medium-sized. The genes are TRBV7-9 and TRBJ2-5; TRBD1 agrees at 8 bases. The V and J ends lost 6 bases and 4 bases, in that order; junction bases with no gene match: 7. Germline CDR1 is SEHNR and CDR2 is FQNEAQ (reference sequence). The CDR3 extends over 14 amino acids. As DNA, the CDR3 is TGTGCCAGCAGAAGCGGACAGGGAAGAGAGACCCAGTACTTC. Protein: CASRSGQGRETQYF.

This chain connects TRBV7-2 to TRBJ1-2; 10 bases fit TRBD1. J was trimmed by 4 bases and V by 8 bases; bases with no gene match: 16. Germline assignment: CDR1 SGHTA and CDR2 FQGNSA. The CDR3 has 17 amino acids. The CDR3 loop is CASPIRGGTGVTYGYTF. The CDR3, as DNA: TGTGCCAGCCCCATAAGGGGCGGGACAGGGGTGACCTATGGCTACACCTTC.

The DNA of the CDR3 is TGTGCCAGCTCACCAAACTTTCGCGGGGATGAAAAACTGTTTTTT. Amino acids: CASSPNFRGDEKLFF. V and J are TRBV18 and TRBJ1-4; D call uncertain. The CDR3 has 15 residues. Germline V CDR1 and CDR2: KGHSH, LQKENI. Trimming took off 2 bases at V and 6 bases at J, with 13 bases between the two ends.

V is TRBV4-1 and J is TRBJ2-5; the D is unclear. Between the trimmed V and J ends, which lost 3 bases and 2 bases, there was a span of 10 bases. Looked up from germline, CDR1 is MGHRA and CDR2 is YSYEKL. CDR3 size: 14 residues. The CDR3 bases are TGCGCCAGCAGCCAGCCCGGGTCACAAGAGACCCAGTACTTC. This encodes CASSQPGSQETQYF.